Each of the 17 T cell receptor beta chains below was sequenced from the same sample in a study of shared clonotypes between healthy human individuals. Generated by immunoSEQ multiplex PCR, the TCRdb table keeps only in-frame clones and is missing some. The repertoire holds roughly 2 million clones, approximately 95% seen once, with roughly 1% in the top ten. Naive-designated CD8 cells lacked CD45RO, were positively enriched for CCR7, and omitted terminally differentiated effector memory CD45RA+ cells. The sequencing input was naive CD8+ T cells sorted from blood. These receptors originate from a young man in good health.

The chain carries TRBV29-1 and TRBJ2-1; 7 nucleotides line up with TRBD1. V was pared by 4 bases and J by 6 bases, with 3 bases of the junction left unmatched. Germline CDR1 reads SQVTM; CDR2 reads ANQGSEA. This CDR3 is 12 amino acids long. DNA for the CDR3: TGCAGCGTTGGGGGACAGCTCAATGAGCAGTTCTTC. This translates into CSVGGQLNEQFF.

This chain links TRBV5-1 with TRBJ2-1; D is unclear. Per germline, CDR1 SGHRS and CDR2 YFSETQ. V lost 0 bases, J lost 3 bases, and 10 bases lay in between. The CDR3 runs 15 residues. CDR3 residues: CASSLDEVHYNEQFF. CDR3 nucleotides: TGCGCCAGCAGCTTGGATGAGGTTCACTACAATGAGCAGTTCTTC. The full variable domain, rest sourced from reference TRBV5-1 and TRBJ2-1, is KAGVTQTPRYLIKTRGQQVTLSCSPISGHRSVSWYQQTPGQGLQFLFEYFSETQRNKGNFPGRFSGRQFSNSRSEMNVSTLELGDSALYLCASSLDEVHYNEQFFGPGTRLTVL.

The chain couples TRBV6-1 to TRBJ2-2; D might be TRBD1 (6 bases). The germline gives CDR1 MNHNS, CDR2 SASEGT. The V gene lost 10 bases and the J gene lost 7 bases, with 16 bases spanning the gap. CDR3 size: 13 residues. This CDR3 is CAIYNGDIGELFF. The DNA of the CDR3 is TGTGCCATCTACAATGGGGACATCGGGGAGCTGTTTTTT.

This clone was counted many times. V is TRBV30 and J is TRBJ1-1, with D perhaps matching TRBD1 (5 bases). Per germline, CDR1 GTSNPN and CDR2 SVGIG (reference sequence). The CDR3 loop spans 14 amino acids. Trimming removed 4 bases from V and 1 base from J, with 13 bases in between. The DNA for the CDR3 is TGTGCCTGGACCCGACAGTCCTCGAACACTGAAGCTTTCTTT. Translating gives CAWTRQSSNTEAFF.

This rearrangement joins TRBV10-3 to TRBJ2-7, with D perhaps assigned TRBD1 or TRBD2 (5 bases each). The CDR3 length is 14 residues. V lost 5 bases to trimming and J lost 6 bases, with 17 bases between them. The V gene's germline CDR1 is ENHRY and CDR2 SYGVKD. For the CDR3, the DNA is TGTGCCATCAGTCCGGGACCCCCCGAGAGCGAGCAGTACTTC. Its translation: CAISPGPPESEQYF.

This CDR3 reads CASKVRGTSVQDTQYF. CDR3 DNA: TGCGCCAGCAAGGTTCGAGGGACTAGCGTTCAAGATACGCAGTATTTT. The chain carries TRBV4-1 and TRBJ2-3; 10 bases map to TRBD2. J was trimmed by 5 bases and V by 7 bases; bases with no gene match: 12. Germline assignment: CDR1 MGHRA and CDR2 YSYEKL. This CDR3 is 16 amino acids long.

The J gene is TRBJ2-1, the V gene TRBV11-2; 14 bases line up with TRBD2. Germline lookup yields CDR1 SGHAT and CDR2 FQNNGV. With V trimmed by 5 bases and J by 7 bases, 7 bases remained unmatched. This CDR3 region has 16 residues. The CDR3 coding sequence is TGTGCCAGCAGCCATTTGGGACTAGCGGGAGTAAATGAGCAGTTCTTC. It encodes CASSHLGLAGVNEQFF.

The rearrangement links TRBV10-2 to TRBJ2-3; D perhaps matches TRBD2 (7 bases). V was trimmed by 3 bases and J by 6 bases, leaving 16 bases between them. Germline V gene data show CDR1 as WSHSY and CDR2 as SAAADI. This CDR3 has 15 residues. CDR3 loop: CASSDEGGMRDTQYF. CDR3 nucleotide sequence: TGCGCCAGCAGTGATGAGGGGGGGATGAGGGATACGCAGTATTTT.

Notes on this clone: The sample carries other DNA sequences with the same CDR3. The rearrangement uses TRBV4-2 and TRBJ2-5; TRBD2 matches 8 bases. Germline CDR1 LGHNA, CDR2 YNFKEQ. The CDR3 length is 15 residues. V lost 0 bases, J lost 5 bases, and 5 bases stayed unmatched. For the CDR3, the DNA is TGTGCCAGCAGCCAAGACGGGGGGGATCAGGAGACCCAGTACTTC. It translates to CASSQDGGDQETQYF.

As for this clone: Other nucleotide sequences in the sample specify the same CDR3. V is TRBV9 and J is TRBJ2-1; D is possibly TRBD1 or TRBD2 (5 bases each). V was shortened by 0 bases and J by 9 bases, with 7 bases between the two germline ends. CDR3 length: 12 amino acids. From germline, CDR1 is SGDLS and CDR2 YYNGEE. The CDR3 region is CASSVGGTEQFF. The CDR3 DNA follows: TGTGCCAGCAGCGTAGGTGGGACTGAGCAGTTCTTC.

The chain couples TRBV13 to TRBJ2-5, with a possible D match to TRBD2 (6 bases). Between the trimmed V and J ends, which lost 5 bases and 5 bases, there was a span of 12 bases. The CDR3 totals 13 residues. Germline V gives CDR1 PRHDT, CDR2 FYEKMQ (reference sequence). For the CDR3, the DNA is TGTGCCAGCAGCCAAGTGGGGAGGGAGACCCAGTACTTC. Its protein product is CASSQVGRETQYF.

CDR3 protein: CASSLGDRGHTEAFF. CDR3 nucleotide sequence: TGTGCCAGCAGCTTGGGGGACAGGGGGCACACTGAAGCTTTCTTT. This chain uses TRBV5-4 with TRBJ1-1; 12 bases are a match to TRBD1. With V trimmed by 0 bases and J by 3 bases, 0 bases remained unmatched. Germline CDR1 and CDR2: SGHNT and YYREEE (reference sequence). This CDR3 is built from 15 residues.

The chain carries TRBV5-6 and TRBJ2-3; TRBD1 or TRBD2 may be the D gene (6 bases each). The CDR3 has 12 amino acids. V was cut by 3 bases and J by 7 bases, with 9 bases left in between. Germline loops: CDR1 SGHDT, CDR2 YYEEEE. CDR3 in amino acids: CASSWGANTQYF. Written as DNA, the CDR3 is TGTGCCAGCAGCTGGGGGGCAAATACGCAGTATTTT.

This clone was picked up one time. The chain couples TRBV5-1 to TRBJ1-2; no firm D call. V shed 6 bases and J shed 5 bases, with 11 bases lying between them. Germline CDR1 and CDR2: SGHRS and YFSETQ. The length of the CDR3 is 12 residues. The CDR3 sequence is CASNRSGYGYTF. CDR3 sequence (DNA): TGCGCCAGCAACCGCTCGGGATATGGCTACACCTTC.

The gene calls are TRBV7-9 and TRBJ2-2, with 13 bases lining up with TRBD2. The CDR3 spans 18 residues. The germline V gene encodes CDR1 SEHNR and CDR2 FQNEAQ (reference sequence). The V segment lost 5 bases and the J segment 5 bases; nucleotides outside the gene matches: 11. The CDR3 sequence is CASSAPPGTSGVTGELFF. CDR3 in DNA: TGTGCCAGCAGCGCCCCCCCCGGGACTAGCGGGGTGACCGGGGAGCTGTTTTTT.

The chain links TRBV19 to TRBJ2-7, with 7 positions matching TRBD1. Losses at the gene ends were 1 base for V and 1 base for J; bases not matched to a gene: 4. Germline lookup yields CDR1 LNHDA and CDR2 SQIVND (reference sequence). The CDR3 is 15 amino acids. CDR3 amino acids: CASSIGQQGSYEQYF. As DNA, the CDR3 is TGTGCCAGTAGTATAGGGCAACAGGGGTCCTACGAGCAGTACTTC.

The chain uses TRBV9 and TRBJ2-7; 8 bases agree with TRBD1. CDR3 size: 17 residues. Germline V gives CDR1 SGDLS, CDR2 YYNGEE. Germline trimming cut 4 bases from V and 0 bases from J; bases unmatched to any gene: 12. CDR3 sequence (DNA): TGTGCCAGCAGCTCACACCCAGGGGGCGTCTCCTCCTACGAGCAGTACTTC. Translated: CASSSHPGGVSSYEQYF.